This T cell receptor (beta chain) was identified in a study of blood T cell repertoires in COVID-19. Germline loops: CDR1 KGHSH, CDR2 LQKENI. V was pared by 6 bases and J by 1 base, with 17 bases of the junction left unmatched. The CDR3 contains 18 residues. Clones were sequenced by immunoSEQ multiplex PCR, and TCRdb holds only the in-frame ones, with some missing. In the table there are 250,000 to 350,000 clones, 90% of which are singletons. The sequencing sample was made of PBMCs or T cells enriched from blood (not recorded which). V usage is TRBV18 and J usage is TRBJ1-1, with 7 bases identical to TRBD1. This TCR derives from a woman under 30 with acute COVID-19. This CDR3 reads CASSPSSLITGENTEAFF. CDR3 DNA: TGTGCCAGCTCGCCAAGCTCCCTTATAACAGGGGAGAACACTGAAGCTTTCTTT.